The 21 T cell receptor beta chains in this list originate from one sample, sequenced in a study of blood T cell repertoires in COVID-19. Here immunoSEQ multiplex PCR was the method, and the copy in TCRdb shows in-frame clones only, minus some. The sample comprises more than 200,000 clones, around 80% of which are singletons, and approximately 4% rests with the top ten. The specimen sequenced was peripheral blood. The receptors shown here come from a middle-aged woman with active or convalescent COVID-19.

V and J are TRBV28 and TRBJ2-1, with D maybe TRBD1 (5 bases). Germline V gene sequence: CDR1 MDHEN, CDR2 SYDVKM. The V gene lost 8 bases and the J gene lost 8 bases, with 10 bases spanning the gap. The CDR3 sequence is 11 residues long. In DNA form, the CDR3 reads TGTGCCAGCCAGGGAAACGATGAGCAGTTCTTC. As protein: CASQGNDEQFF.

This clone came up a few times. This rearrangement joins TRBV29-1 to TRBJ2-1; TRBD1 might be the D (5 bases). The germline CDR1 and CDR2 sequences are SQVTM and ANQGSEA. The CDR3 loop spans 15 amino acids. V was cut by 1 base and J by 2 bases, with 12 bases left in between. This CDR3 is CSVEGLPGTYNEQFF. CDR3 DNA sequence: TGCAGCGTTGAAGGACTCCCAGGGACCTACAATGAGCAGTTCTTC.

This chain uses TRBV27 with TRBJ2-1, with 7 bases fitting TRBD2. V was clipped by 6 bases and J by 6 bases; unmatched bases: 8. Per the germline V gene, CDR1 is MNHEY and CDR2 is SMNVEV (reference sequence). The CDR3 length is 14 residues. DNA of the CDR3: TGTGCCAGCAGAAGATGGGGGGGTATCAATGAGCAGTTCTTC. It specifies CASRRWGGINEQFF.

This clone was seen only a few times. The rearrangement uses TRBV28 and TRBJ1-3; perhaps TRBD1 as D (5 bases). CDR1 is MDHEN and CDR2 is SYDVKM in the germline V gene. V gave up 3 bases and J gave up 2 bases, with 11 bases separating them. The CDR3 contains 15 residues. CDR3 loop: CASSFPSGTGNTIYF. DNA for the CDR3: TGTGCCAGCAGTTTCCCCTCAGGGACTGGAAACACCATATATTTT.

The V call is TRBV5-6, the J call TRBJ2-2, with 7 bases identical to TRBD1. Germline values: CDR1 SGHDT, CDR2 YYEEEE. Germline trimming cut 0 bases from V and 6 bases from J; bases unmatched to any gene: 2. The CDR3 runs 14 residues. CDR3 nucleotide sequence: TGTGCCAGCAGCTTGGGACAGGGCGCCGGGGAGCTGTTTTTT. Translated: CASSLGQGAGELFF.

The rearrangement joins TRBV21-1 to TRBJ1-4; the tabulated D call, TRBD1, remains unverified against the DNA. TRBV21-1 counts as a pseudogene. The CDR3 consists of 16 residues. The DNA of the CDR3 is TGTGCCAGCAGCAAAGAGGCGGGGGGACAGGGGGAAAAACTGTTTTTT. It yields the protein CASSKEAGGQGEKLFF.

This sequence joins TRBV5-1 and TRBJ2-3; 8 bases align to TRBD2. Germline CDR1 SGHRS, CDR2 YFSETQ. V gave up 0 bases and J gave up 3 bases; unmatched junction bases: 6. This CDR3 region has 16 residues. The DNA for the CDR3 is TGCGCCAGCAGCTTGGAGCGGGGGAAGGGAACAGATACGCAGTATTTT. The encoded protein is CASSLERGKGTDTQYF.

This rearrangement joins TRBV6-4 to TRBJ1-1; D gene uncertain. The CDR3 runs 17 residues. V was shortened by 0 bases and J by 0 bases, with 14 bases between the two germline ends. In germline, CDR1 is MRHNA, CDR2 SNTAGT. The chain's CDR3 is CASSDSGWAAMNTEAFF. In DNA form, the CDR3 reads TGTGCCAGCAGTGACTCCGGATGGGCAGCCATGAACACTGAAGCTTTCTTT.

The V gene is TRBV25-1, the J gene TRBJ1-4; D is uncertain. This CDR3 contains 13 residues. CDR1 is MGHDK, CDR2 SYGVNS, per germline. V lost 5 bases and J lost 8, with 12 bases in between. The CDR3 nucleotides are TGTGCCAGCAGTACTTTTTTAGAGGAAAAACTGTTTTTT. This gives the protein CASSTFLEEKLFF.

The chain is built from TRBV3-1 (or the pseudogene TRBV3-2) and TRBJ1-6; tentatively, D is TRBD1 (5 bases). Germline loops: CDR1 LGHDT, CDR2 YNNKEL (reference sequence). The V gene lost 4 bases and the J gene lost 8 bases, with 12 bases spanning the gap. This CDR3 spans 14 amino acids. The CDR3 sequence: CASSPLGGDSPLHF. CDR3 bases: TGTGCCAGCAGCCCTCTGGGAGGGGATTCACCCCTCCACTTT.

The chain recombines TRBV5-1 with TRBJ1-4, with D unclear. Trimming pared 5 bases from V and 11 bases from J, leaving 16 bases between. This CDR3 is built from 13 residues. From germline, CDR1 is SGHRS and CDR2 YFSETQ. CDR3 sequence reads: CASRDAEGFKLFF. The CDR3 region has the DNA TGCGCCAGCAGGGACGCTGAGGGTTTTAAACTGTTTTTT.

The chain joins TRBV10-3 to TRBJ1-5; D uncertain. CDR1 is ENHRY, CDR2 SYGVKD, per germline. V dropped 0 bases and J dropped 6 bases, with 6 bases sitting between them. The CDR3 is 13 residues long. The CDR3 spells CAISESIVQPQHF. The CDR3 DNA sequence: TGTGCCATCAGTGAGTCGATAGTTCAGCCCCAGCATTTT.

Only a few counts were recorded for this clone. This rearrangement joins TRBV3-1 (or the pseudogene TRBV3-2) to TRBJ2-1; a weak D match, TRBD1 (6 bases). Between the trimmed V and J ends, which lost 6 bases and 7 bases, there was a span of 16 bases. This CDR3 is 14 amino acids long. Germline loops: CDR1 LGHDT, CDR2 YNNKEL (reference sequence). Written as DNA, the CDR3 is TGTGCCAGCAGTTACAGCGAGGGGGTTAATGAGCAGTTCTTC. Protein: CASSYSEGVNEQFF.

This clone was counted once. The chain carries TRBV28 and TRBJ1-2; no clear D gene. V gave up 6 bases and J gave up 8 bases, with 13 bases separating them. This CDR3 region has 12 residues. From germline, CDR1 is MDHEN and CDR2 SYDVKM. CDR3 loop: CASSLTTRGYTF. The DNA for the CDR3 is TGTGCCAGCAGCCTCACGACTCGCGGCTACACCTTC.

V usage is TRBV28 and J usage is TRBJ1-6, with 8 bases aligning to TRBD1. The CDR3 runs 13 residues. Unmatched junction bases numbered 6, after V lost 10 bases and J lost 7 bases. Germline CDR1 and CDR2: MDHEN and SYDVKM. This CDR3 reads CATGTGLNSPLHF. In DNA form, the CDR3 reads TGTGCCACCGGGACAGGTTTGAATTCACCCCTCCACTTT.

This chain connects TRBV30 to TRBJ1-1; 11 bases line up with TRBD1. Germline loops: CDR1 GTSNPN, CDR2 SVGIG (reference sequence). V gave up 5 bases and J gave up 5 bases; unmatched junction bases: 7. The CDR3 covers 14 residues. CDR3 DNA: TGTGCCTGGCGGACAGGGGGCGTCCCGACTGAAGCTTTCTTT. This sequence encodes CAWRTGGVPTEAFF.

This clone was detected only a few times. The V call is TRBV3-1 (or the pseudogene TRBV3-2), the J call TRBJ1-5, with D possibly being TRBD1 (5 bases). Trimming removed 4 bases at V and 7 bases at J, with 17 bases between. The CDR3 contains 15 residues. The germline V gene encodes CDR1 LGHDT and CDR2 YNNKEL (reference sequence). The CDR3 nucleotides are TGTGCCAGCAGCCCTAAACGGGGGGGAGGCCAGCCCCAGCATTTT. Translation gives CASSPKRGGGQPQHF.

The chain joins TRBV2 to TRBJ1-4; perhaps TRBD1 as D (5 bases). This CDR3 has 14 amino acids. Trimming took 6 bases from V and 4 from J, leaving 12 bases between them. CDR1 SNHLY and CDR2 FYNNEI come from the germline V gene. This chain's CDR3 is CASRDGRGNEKLFF. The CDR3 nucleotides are TGTGCCAGCAGGGACGGAAGGGGTAATGAAAAACTGTTTTTT.

For the CDR3, the DNA is TGTGCCACCAGCAGAGAACAGGGGGTGAACACTGAAGCTTTCTTT. This codes for CATSREQGVNTEAFF. V gene TRBV15 combines with J gene TRBJ1-1, with 8 nucleotides matching TRBD1. With V trimmed by 0 bases and J by 0 bases, 0 bases remained unmatched. The CDR3 extends over 15 amino acids. Germline CDR1 and CDR2: LNHNV and YYDKDF (reference sequence).

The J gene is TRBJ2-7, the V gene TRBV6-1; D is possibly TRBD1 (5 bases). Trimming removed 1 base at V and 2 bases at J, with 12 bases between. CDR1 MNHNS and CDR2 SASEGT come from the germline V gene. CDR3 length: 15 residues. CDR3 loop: CASSEVGRVTYEQYV. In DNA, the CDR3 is TGTGCCAGCAGTGAAGTCGGCAGGGTCACCTACGAGCAGTACGTC.

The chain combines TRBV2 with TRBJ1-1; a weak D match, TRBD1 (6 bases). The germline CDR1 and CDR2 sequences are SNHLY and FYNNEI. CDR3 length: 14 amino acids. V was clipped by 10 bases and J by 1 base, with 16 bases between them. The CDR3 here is CATVGGHANTEAFF. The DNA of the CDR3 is TGTGCCACCGTAGGGGGACACGCGAACACTGAAGCTTTCTTT.